These 18 T cell receptor beta chains were sequenced from one sample in a study of blood T cells in healthy people across ages. The second PCR ran about 6 to 11 cycles with a sample-barcoded 5' primer and J-beta primers. In TCRdb, the 5' RACE reads were re-called with MiXCR into one record per CDR3 protein. The data show fewer than 800,000 distinct CDR3 sequences, under 25% seen once. The sequenced material came from blood. The receptors derive from a man between 70 and 80 years old in good health.

At least ten counts were recorded for this clonotype. The chain has TRBV12-3 or TRBV12-4 and TRBJ1-2; TRBD1 matches 7 bases. With 7 bases clipped from V and 8 bases from J, the junction kept 13 bases outside the gene matches. This CDR3 spans 14 amino acids. The CDR3 DNA reads as TGTGCCAGCACCTTAAACCGACAGGGTAGCGGCTACACCTTC. Protein product: CASTLNRQGSGYTF.

The chain has TRBV20-1 and TRBJ2-5; 8 positions match TRBD1. The germline CDR1 and CDR2 sequences are DFQATT and SNEGSKA (reference sequence). Trimming cost V 6 bases and J 4 bases; bases outside gene matches: 4. The CDR3 has 12 residues. In DNA form, the CDR3 reads TGCAGTGCCCAGGACAGGGTAGAGACCCAGTACTTC. Translated: CSAQDRVETQYF.

V is TRBV20-1 and J is TRBJ2-3, with 9 bases matching TRBD2. CDR1 and CDR2 from the germline V gene are DFQATT and SNEGSKA (reference sequence). The J segment lost 2 bases and the V segment lost 0 bases, leaving 6 bases of the junction unmatched. This CDR3 contains 16 residues. The CDR3 region is CSARDWASGITDTQYF. CDR3 DNA: TGCAGTGCTAGAGATTGGGCTAGCGGGATCACAGATACGCAGTATTTT.

Comment on this clonotype: The germline gene is not matched at one end of the junction; a read error may be the cause. J is TRBJ2-7 and V is TRBV6-1; TRBD1 aligns across 9 bases. Germline lookup yields CDR1 MNHNS and CDR2 SASEGT. This CDR3 has 16 residues. The chain's CDR3 is CASSEGPGQGSPGRIF. The CDR3, as DNA: TGTGCCAGCAGTGAAGGACCGGGACAGGGATCCCCTGGCAGGATCTTC.

The rearrangement uses TRBV6-1 and TRBJ2-7; D perhaps matches TRBD1 (6 bases). V was clipped by 0 bases and J by 7 bases, with 13 bases between them. CDR3 length: 14 residues. Germline loops: CDR1 MNHNS, CDR2 SASEGT. CDR3 sequence: CASSEAGRGYEQYF. DNA of the CDR3: TGTGCCAGCAGTGAAGCGGGCAGGGGATATGAGCAGTACTTC.

This clonotype was detected a few times. One end of the junction is discordant with germline, which a read error may explain. The chain recombines TRBV25-1 with TRBJ1-6; 7 nucleotides align to TRBD1. The CDR3 is 16 amino acids. The germline V gene encodes CDR1 MGHDK and CDR2 SYGVNS. Written as DNA, the CDR3 is TGTGCCTGCAGTGACCTGGACAGGACCGGGAATTCACCCCTCCACTTT. This encodes CACSDLDRTGNSPLHF.

This clonotype has just a few counts. The V gene is TRBV10-3, the J gene TRBJ1-1; D might be TRBD1 (6 bases). Trimming took off 0 bases at V and 5 bases at J, with 13 bases between the two ends. From germline, CDR1 is ENHRY and CDR2 SYGVKD. The CDR3 covers 15 residues. The DNA for the CDR3 is TGTGCCATCAGTGAGTCGGGGGCTCCGAGAACTGAAGCTTTCTTT. This codes for CAISESGAPRTEAFF.

The chain has TRBV7-2 and TRBJ2-2; D might be TRBD1 or TRBD2, each matching 5 bases. The ends were cut back, 0 bases at V and 7 bases at J, with 12 bases in the middle. The CDR3 has 15 amino acids. The V gene's germline CDR1 is SGHTA and CDR2 FQGNSA. The CDR3 nucleotides read TGTGCCAGCAGCTTAGCCGGGGCGGAAGTCGGGGAGCTGTTTTTT. Protein product: CASSLAGAEVGELFF.

The gene calls are TRBV25-1 and TRBJ2-1, with TRBD2 matching 13 bases. This CDR3 region has 16 residues. Per germline, CDR1 MGHDK and CDR2 SYGVNS. Trimming at V came to 1 base and at J to 9 bases, leaving 6 bases not matched to a gene. Here the CDR3 reads CASSEFTSGGEAEQFF. Here the CDR3 DNA reads TGTGCCAGCAGTGAATTCACTAGCGGGGGGGAGGCTGAGCAGTTCTTC. The entire variable domain, with the rest obtained from reference TRBV25-1 and TRBJ2-1, is as follows: EADIYQTPRYLVIGTGKKITLECSQTMGHDKMYWYQQDPGMELHLIHYSYGVNSTEKGDLSSESTVSRIRTEHFPLTLESARPSHTSQYLCASSEFTSGGEAEQFFGPGTRLTVL.

The table lists this clonotype with a few counts. The V and J genes are TRBV13 and TRBJ2-7; either TRBD1 or TRBD2 may supply D (5 bases each). Germline lookup yields CDR1 PRHDT and CDR2 FYEKMQ (reference sequence). The CDR3 is 14 amino acids. V was pared by 1 base and J by 2 bases, with 9 bases between. CDR3 sequence reads: CASSLDQGAYEQYF. Written as DNA, the CDR3 is TGTGCCAGCAGCTTAGATCAGGGAGCCTACGAGCAGTACTTC.

This clonotype occurred a few times. The rearrangement joins TRBV9 to TRBJ2-7, with D tentatively TRBD2 (7 bases). Per germline, CDR1 SGDLS and CDR2 YYNGEE. V shed 0 bases and J shed 6 bases, with 19 bases lying between them. The CDR3 loop spans 16 amino acids. CDR3 coding DNA: TGTGCCAGCAGCGTAGAGGGGGGGCCCTACTACAGCGAGCAGTACTTC. Translating it yields CASSVEGGPYYSEQYF.

There are a few counts of this clonotype. The chain has TRBV28 and TRBJ2-7, with 9 bases that match TRBD2. The CDR3 loop spans 15 amino acids. The J segment lost 2 bases and the V segment lost 6 bases, leaving 8 bases of the junction unmatched. Germline V gives CDR1 MDHEN, CDR2 SYDVKM. The DNA for the CDR3 is TGTGCCAGCAGACCGGGACTAGCTTTCCCCTACGAGCAGTACTTC. This encodes CASRPGLAFPYEQYF.

V is TRBV11-2 and J is TRBJ2-1; perhaps D is TRBD1 or TRBD2 (6 bases each). The germline V gene encodes CDR1 SGHAT and CDR2 FQNNGV. Trimming pared 5 bases from V and 9 bases from J, leaving 20 bases between. The CDR3 has 15 residues. The CDR3 sequence: CASSTTTGAQGEQFF. CDR3 sequence (DNA): TGTGCCAGCAGCACTACCACGGGGGCGCAGGGTGAGCAGTTCTTC.

This clonotype was counted many times. This chain uses TRBV7-9 with TRBJ2-3; TRBD1 matches at 9 bases. CDR3 size: 15 residues. The germline V gene encodes CDR1 SEHNR and CDR2 FQNEAQ (reference sequence). Unmatched junction bases numbered 5, after V lost 5 bases and J lost 2 bases. CDR3 sequence reads: CASSRDREPTDTQYF. The CDR3 DNA reads as TGTGCCAGCAGCCGGGACAGGGAGCCCACAGATACGCAGTATTTT.

The chain links TRBV12-3 or TRBV12-4 to TRBJ2-5; D unclear. The CDR3 spans 15 residues. Trimming removed 0 bases at V and 1 base at J, with 9 bases between. In nucleotides, the CDR3 is TGTGCCAGCAGTTTAGCGGGATCTCCCCAAGAGACCCAGTACTTC. It specifies CASSLAGSPQETQYF.

CDR3 nucleotides: TGTGCCAGCTCACCCCCGGGGCTGGGGCTAGCATACAATGAGCAGTTCTTC. As protein: CASSPPGLGLAYNEQFF. The genes are TRBV18 and TRBJ2-1, with D perhaps TRBD1 or TRBD2 (5 bases each). CDR1 and CDR2 (germline): KGHSH, LQKENI. The CDR3 covers 17 residues. Deletions cut 3 bases from V and 4 bases from J, with 19 bases between.

The V gene is TRBV9, the J gene TRBJ1-2; weak D call: TRBD1 (6 bases). Per the germline V gene, CDR1 is SGDLS and CDR2 is YYNGEE. This CDR3 spans 15 amino acids. The V end was cut by 4 bases, the J end by 2 bases, with 15 bases between. Here the CDR3 reads CASSPMSGDNYGYTF. The CDR3 bases are TGTGCCAGCAGCCCGATGTCAGGGGACAACTATGGCTACACCTTC.

V usage is TRBV18 and J usage is TRBJ2-1; possibly TRBD2 for D (6 bases). CDR1 and CDR2 from the germline V gene are KGHSH and LQKENI. The CDR3 has 14 residues. Trimming took 8 bases from V and 1 from J, leaving 12 bases between them. CDR3 loop: CASRREPSYNEQFF. The DNA of the CDR3 is TGTGCCAGCCGTCGGGAGCCGTCCTACAATGAGCAGTTCTTC.